The T cell receptor beta chain under discussion was sequenced for a study of blood T cells in healthy people across ages. Study background: Using template switching, researchers captured about one barcoded beta molecule for each two T cells.

Germline trimming cut 0 bases from V and 3 bases from J; bases unmatched to any gene: 4. Germline V gene lookup returns CDR1 DFQATT and CDR2 SNEGSKA (reference sequence). The CDR3 has 15 residues. Then a second PCR, running about 6 to 11 cycles, was carried out with a sample-barcoded 5' primer and a J-beta primer mix. TCRdb re-called the 5' RACE reads with MiXCR, one entry per CDR3 protein. This sample has roughly 2 million distinct CDR3 sequences; around half occur once, and the top ten carry less than 2.5%. The genes are TRBV20-1 and TRBJ2-5; the match to TRBD1 covers 10 bases. This sequence was found in a woman aged 40 to 49 in good health. Input material: blood. The CDR3 sequence is CSARDWGTGEETQYF. In DNA form, the CDR3 reads TGCAGTGCTAGAGATTGGGGGACAGGGGAAGAGACCCAGTACTTC.